A selection of T cell receptor beta chains follows, all from one sample in a study of cytomegalovirus exposure and HLA in healthy donors. Method: immunoSEQ multiplex PCR; TCRdb's copy keeps in-frame clones and lacks some. The repertoire has 65,000 to 100,000 clones, almost 80% of them found once; the top ten carry around 6%. The specimen sequenced was PBMCs. The receptor set was obtained from a female donor in good health and CMV-seronegative. The CDR3 runs from the conserved cysteine through the conserved F or W. A D gene is named only where the DNA matches it firmly.

D: NA
J: TRBJ1-2
V: TRBV28
CDR3: CASSLGGLGGYTF

D: NA
J: TRBJ1-4
V: TRBV7-8
CDR3: CASSLGQGEKLFF

D: NA
J: TRBJ2-2
V: TRBV30
CDR3: CACPTPGSSIGELFF

D: NA
J: TRBJ1-4
V: TRBV2
CDR3: CASSGYQGVLNEKLFF

D: NA
J: TRBJ2-1
V: TRBV9
CDR3: CASSEPGFSEQFF

D: NA
J: TRBJ1-2
V: TRBV11-2
CDR3: CASSWEGNGYTF

D: NA
J: TRBJ2-5
V: TRBV5-4
CDR3: CASSLGGTGGETQYF

D: NA
J: TRBJ1-5
V: TRBV15
CDR3: CATSRDRMTGYSNQPQHF

D: TRBD2
J: TRBJ2-7
V: TRBV7-2
CDR3: CASRITGLAGEQYF

D: NA
J: TRBJ1-1
V: TRBV9
CDR3: CASSVEGMNTEAFF

D: TRBD2
J: TRBJ2-1
V: TRBV7-9
CDR3: CASSRTSGGANEQFF

D: TRBD2
J: TRBJ2-1
V: TRBV6-6
CDR3: CASSYGFTSGRNEQFF

D: NA
J: TRBJ1-2
V: TRBV6-4
CDR3: CASSERGNGYTF

D: TRBD1
J: TRBJ1-6
V: TRBV4-1
CDR3: CASSQEQGSVPLHF

D: NA
J: TRBJ1-1
V: TRBV6-1
CDR3: CASSAEGGTEAFF